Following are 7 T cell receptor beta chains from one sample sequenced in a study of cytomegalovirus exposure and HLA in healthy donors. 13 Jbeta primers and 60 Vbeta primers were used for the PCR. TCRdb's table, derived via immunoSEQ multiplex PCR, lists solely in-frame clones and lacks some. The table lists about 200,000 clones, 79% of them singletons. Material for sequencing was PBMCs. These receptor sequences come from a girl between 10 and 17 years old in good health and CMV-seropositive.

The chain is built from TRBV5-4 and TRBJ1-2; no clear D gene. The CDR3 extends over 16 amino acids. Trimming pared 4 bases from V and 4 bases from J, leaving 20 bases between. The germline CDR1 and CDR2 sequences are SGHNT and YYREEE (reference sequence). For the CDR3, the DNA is TGTGCCAGCAGCAAGGATAGGACGGGAGGGTCCTATGGCTACACCTTC. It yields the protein CASSKDRTGGSYGYTF.

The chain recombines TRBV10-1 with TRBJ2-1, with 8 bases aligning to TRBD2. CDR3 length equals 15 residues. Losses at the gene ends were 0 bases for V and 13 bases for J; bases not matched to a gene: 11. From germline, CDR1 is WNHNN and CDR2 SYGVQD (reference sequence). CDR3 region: CASSESVGSGEHQFF. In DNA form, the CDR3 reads TGCGCCAGCAGTGAGTCGGTCGGTAGCGGGGAACACCAGTTCTTC.

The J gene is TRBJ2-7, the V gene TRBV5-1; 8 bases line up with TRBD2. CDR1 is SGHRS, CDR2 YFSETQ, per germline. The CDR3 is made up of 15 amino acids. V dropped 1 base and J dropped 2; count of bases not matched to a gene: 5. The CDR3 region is CASSLTVAGPYEQYF. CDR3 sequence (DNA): TGCGCCAGCAGCTTGACCGTAGCGGGGCCCTACGAGCAGTACTTC. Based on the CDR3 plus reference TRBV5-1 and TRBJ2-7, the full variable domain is KAGVTQTPRYLIKTRGQQVTLSCSPISGHRSVSWYQQTPGQGLQFLFEYFSETQRNKGNFPGRFSGRQFSNSRSEMNVSTLELGDSALYLCASSLTVAGPYEQYFGPGTRLTVT.

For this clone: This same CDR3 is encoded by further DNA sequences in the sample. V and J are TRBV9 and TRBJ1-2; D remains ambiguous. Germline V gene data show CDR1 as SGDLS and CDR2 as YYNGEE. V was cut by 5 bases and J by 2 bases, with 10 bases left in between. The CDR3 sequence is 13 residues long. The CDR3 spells CASSPGLNYGYTF. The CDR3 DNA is TGTGCCAGCAGTCCTGGGCTCAACTATGGCTACACCTTC.

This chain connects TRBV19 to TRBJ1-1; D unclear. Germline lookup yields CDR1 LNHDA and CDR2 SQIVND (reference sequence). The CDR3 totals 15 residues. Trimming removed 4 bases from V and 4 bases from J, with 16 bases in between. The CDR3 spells CASSTRTGPSTEAFF. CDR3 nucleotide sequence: TGTGCCAGTAGTACCCGGACTGGACCAAGCACTGAAGCTTTCTTT.

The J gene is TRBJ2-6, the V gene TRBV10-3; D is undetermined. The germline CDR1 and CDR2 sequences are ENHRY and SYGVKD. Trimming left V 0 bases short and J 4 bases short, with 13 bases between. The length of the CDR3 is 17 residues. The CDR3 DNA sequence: TGTGCCATCAGTGAGTCGACTCGGATTTCAGGGGCCAACGTCCTGACTTTC. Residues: CAISESTRISGANVLTF.

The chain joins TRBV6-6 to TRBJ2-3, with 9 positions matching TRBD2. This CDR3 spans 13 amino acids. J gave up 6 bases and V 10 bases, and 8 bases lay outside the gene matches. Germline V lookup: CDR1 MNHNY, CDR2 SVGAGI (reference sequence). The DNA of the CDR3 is TGTGCCATTCGCGGCGGGGGGGGTGATACGCAGTATTTT. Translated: CAIRGGGGDTQYF.